A single sample gave rise to the 20 T cell receptor beta chains below, sequenced in a study of T cells in Graves' hyperthyroidism and ophthalmopathy. The investigators amplified TCR beta CDR3 regions from RNA transcripts. The HTBI set primed first-round TCR CDR3 RT-PCR. TCRdb itself ran the multiplex PCR reads through MiXCR, one entry per CDR3 protein. The table shows a few hundred thousand distinct CDR3 sequences, with 13% to 15% occurring only once. Sequencing was done on a sample of blood. The receptors stem from a woman aged 35 to 49 with Graves' hyperthyroidism that later progressed to Graves' ophthalmopathy.

This clonotype has ten or more counts. The chain carries TRBV20-1 and TRBJ2-3; 7 bases align to TRBD1. J lost 8 bases, V lost 6 bases, and 14 bases had no gene match. This CDR3 has 14 residues. Germline-derived CDR1 and CDR2 are DFQATT and SNEGSKA (reference sequence). CDR3 nucleotides: TGCAGTGCCAAGGAGCCGACGAGGGGGCGTACGCAGTATTTT. Translated: CSAKEPTRGRTQYF.

The genes are TRBV4-1 and TRBJ2-2, with TRBD2 matching over 14 bases. Germline V CDR1 and CDR2: MGHRA, YSYEKL. This CDR3 is built from 17 residues. V was clipped by 4 bases and J by 5 bases; unmatched bases: 6. In DNA form, the CDR3 reads TGCGCCAGCAGCCGGGGACTAGCGGGAGTTGAAACCGGGGAGCTGTTTTTT. Translation gives CASSRGLAGVETGELFF.

This clonotype was counted a few times. V is TRBV30 and J is TRBJ2-7; tentatively, D is TRBD1 (5 bases). The CDR3 sequence is 14 residues long. The V gene lost 2 bases and the J gene lost 7 bases, with 18 bases spanning the gap. Germline V lookup: CDR1 GTSNPN, CDR2 SVGIG (reference sequence). The CDR3 is CAWSPIRQSVEQYF. CDR3 bases: TGTGCCTGGAGTCCCATACGACAGTCAGTGGAGCAGTACTTC.

This clonotype was counted between two and nine times. This sequence joins TRBV29-1 and TRBJ1-1; 8 bases map to TRBD1. CDR1 is SQVTM and CDR2 is ANQGSEA in the germline V gene. V trimming: 6 bases; J trimming: 1 base; junction bases outside the gene matches: 1. The CDR3 spans 12 residues. For the CDR3, the DNA is TGCAGCGTCGACAGGGGGAACACTGAAGCTTTCTTT. Encoded protein: CSVDRGNTEAFF.

The chain joins TRBV7-6 to TRBJ2-2; 7 bases agree with TRBD1. V shed 5 bases and J 1 base; nucleotides not matched to a gene: 7. Germline-derived CDR1 and CDR2 are SGHVS and FNYEAQ. The length of the CDR3 is 16 residues. This CDR3 is CASSGNRGENTGELFF. The CDR3 DNA follows: TGTGCCAGCAGCGGGAACAGGGGAGAGAACACCGGGGAGCTGTTTTTT.

At least ten counts were recorded for this clonotype. The chain is built from TRBV2 and TRBJ2-1; no clear D gene. Trimming left V 1 base short and J 3 bases short, with 10 bases between. Germline V lookup: CDR1 SNHLY, CDR2 FYNNEI. This CDR3 contains 15 residues. The CDR3 spells CASSEVGLGYNEQFF. The DNA of the CDR3 is TGTGCCAGCAGTGAAGTGGGATTAGGCTACAATGAGCAGTTCTTC.

This clonotype was counted many times. The CDR3 sequence is CAISDDGRSEQFF. The CDR3 nucleotides are TGTGCCATCAGTGATGACGGGAGAAGTGAGCAGTTCTTC. This chain links TRBV10-3 with TRBJ2-1; D might be TRBD2 (6 bases). V lost 3 bases and J lost 9, with 12 bases in between. CDR1 is ENHRY, CDR2 SYGVKD, per germline. This CDR3 comprises 13 residues.

The table lists this clonotype with many counts. CDR3 sequence: CASSGLAGFFYNEQFF. The DNA of the CDR3 is TGTGCCAGCAGTGGACTAGCGGGATTTTTCTACAATGAGCAGTTCTTC. V gene TRBV6-1 combines with J gene TRBJ2-1; 11 positions match TRBD2. This CDR3 comprises 16 residues. Germline trimming cut 4 bases from V and 3 bases from J; bases unmatched to any gene: 5. Germline CDR1 and CDR2: MNHNS and SASEGT.

This clonotype was picked up many times. The rearrangement links TRBV12-3 or TRBV12-4 to TRBJ1-6; no clear D. V shed 6 bases and J shed 7 bases, with 10 bases lying between them. This CDR3 comprises 13 residues. This CDR3 is CASSRQGNSPLHF. Here the CDR3 DNA reads TGTGCCAGCAGCCGACAAGGAAATTCACCCCTCCACTTT.

In regard to this clonotype: This may arise from a read error, as a much more abundant clone is one base away. The V gene is TRBV28, the J gene TRBJ2-3; maybe TRBD2 (5 bases). Germline V gene lookup returns CDR1 MDHEN and CDR2 SYDVKM. The CDR3 is made up of 18 amino acids. The V end was cut by 2 bases, the J end by 1 base, with 19 bases between. The CDR3 sequence is CASSLKAEGLHGTDTQYF. Written as DNA, the CDR3 is TGTGCCAGCAGTTTAAAAGCGGAAGGGCTTCATGGCACAGATACGCAGTATTTT.

This chain joins TRBV6-1 and TRBJ1-6, with D possibly TRBD1 on 5 matching bases. Germline V gene sequence: CDR1 MNHNS, CDR2 SASEGT. With 3 bases removed from V and 5 bases from J, the gap between germline ends came to 8 bases. The CDR3 is 14 amino acids. Here the CDR3 DNA reads TGTGCCAGCAGTGACGGGGGTAATAATTCACCCCTCCACTTT. This encodes CASSDGGNNSPLHF.

This clonotype was seen many times. The rearrangement links TRBV19 to TRBJ2-1; unclear D gene. The CDR3 loop spans 13 amino acids. The V gene lost 5 bases and the J gene lost 9 bases, with 14 bases spanning the gap. Per germline, CDR1 LNHDA and CDR2 SQIVND (reference sequence). The CDR3 loop reads CASSPRVAGEQFF. Written as DNA, the CDR3 is TGTGCCAGTAGTCCCCGAGTAGCCGGTGAGCAGTTCTTC.

There are many counts of this clonotype. V usage is TRBV24-1 and J usage is TRBJ1-5; D is uncertain. The length of the CDR3 is 12 residues. The V and J ends lost 3 bases and 7 bases respectively, with 6 bases between them. Germline CDR1 reads KGHDR; CDR2 reads SFDVKD. The CDR3 sequence is CATSDENQPQHF. CDR3 nucleotides: TGTGCCACCAGTGATGAAAACCAGCCCCAGCATTTT.

In this sample, this clonotype turned up many times. The gene calls are TRBV28 and TRBJ2-5, with 12 nucleotides matching TRBD2. The CDR3 extends over 20 amino acids. The junction had 14 bases not matched to a gene; V was cut back by 2 bases and J by 1 base. Germline CDR1 and CDR2: MDHEN and SYDVKM. In DNA form, the CDR3 reads TGTGCCAGCAGTTTAGTCCTCAGGGCTAGCGGGAGGGAACCCCAAGAGACCCAGTACTTC. Translated, it gives CASSLVLRASGREPQETQYF. Full variable domain (missing parts from reference TRBV28 and TRBJ2-5): DVKVTQSSRYLVKRTGEKVFLECVQDMDHENMFWYRQDPGLGLRLIYFSYDVKMKEKGDIPEGYSVSREKKERFSLILESASTNQTSMYLCASSLVLRASGREPQETQYFGPGTRLLVL.

The rearrangement joins TRBV19 to TRBJ2-1; 9 bases match TRBD2. Germline V gene sequence: CDR1 LNHDA, CDR2 SQIVND (reference sequence). V dropped 5 bases and J dropped 7; count of bases not matched to a gene: 18. CDR3 length: 18 amino acids. The CDR3 DNA sequence: TGTGCCAGTAGTTCCAATCCCAGGACTAGCGACGGATTAAATGAGCAGTTCTTC. This gives the protein CASSSNPRTSDGLNEQFF.

This clonotype appeared many times. V is TRBV20-1 and J is TRBJ2-1, with a possible D match to TRBD2 (5 bases). Trimming stripped 0 bases from V and 5 bases from J, with 14 bases between. The CDR3 is 15 amino acids. Germline V lookup: CDR1 DFQATT, CDR2 SNEGSKA (reference sequence). CDR3 region: CSARDPLRENNEQFF. Here the CDR3 DNA reads TGCAGTGCTAGAGATCCCTTGAGGGAGAACAATGAGCAGTTCTTC.

At least ten counts were recorded for this clonotype. The chain is built from TRBV6-5 and TRBJ2-5, with D possibly TRBD2 on 5 matching bases. With 2 bases removed from V and 1 base from J, the gap between germline ends came to 11 bases. CDR1 is MNHEY and CDR2 is SVGAGI in the germline V gene. CDR3 length: 15 amino acids. This CDR3 is CASSYLGGSQETQYF. Written as DNA, the CDR3 is TGTGCCAGCAGTTACCTGGGCGGGTCCCAAGAGACCCAGTACTTC.

This clonotype was observed at least ten times. The chain joins TRBV29-1 to TRBJ2-7, with D possibly TRBD1 on 6 matching bases. Between the trimmed V and J ends, which lost 4 bases and 2 bases, there was a span of 15 bases. Per the germline V gene, CDR1 is SQVTM and CDR2 is ANQGSEA. The CDR3 totals 14 residues. The DNA for the CDR3 is TGCAGCGTTGTCCCGCCTCAGGGGCCCTACGAGCAGTACTTC. Translating it yields CSVVPPQGPYEQYF.

This clonotype was seen many times. CDR3 bases: TGTGCCAGCAGCGACCGACCCTATGGCTACACCTTC. Its protein is CASSDRPYGYTF. This sequence joins TRBV27 and TRBJ1-2, with unresolved D. The CDR3 is 12 amino acids. Germline V gene data show CDR1 as MNHEY and CDR2 as SMNVEV (reference sequence). Trimming stripped 6 bases from V and 4 bases from J, with 9 bases between.

This clonotype was picked up many times. This chain connects TRBV7-8 to TRBJ2-7, with a possible D match to TRBD2 (5 bases). The V gene lost 4 bases and the J gene lost 8 bases, with 12 bases spanning the gap. Germline V gene lookup returns CDR1 SGHVS and CDR2 FQNEAQ. The CDR3 is made up of 12 amino acids. CDR3 sequence: CASSSGLPKQYF. For the CDR3, the DNA is TGTGCCAGCAGCTCAGGACTTCCCAAGCAGTACTTC.